This T cell receptor (beta chain) was sequenced in a study of neurological immune-mediated disorders. Study-wide results and caveats: One related-CDR3 cluster, found by phylogenetic grouping, held repertoires of 18 of 34 multiple sclerosis patients and is a possible signature.

This clonotype was seen ten or more times. Its antigen is as yet unknown. The cDNA came from 5'RACE, which used 10-nucleotide random UMIs. Each CDR3 protein gets one entry after TCRdb re-called the 5' RACE reads with MiXCR. Among roughly 100,000 distinct CDR3 sequences listed, around 3.3% were seen once. This sequence was found in a woman in her late teens or twenties with multiple sclerosis. Sequenced: PBMCs.

CDR3 region: CASSLEGGYSNQPQHF. The CDR3 DNA sequence: TGTGCCAGCAGCTTAGAGGGCGGTTATAGCAATCAGCCCCAGCATTTT. J is TRBJ1-5 and V is TRBV7-8; D ambiguous. CDR1 and CDR2 (germline): SGHVS, FQNEAQ. Trimming took 1 base from V and 0 from J, leaving 10 bases between them. CDR3 size: 16 residues.